One T cell receptor beta chain is described in this entry. No antigen is known for it. This specimen comes from a study of cytomegalovirus exposure and HLA in healthy donors. Study observations and caveats: Another analysis was done later, and it associated 15,000 or so TCR beta sequences with HLA alleles at 0.05 false discovery rate.

60 Vbeta and 13 Jbeta primers were used in PCR. TCRdb's table, derived via immunoSEQ multiplex PCR, lists solely in-frame clones and lacks some. The repertoire includes 110,000 or so clones, 70% to 80% of them detected once, and around 5.8% sits in the top ten. There are 16 residues in the CDR3. Germline CDR1 SGHRS, CDR2 YFSETQ. V was clipped by 4 bases and J by 7 bases; unmatched bases: 16. This chain joins TRBV5-1 and TRBJ2-5, with 7 bases matching TRBD1. Sequencing was carried out using PBMCs. The TCR was taken from a woman aged 25 to 45 in good health and CMV-seropositive. DNA for the CDR3: TGCGCCAGCAGCCCCACGGCCGGGACAGTAATTGGGACCCAGTACTTC. Its translation: CASSPTAGTVIGTQYF.